This passage covers 19 T cell receptor beta chains from one sample sequenced in a study of T-cell memory formation after mild COVID-19. TCRdb independently ran MiXCR on the 5' RACE reads; one entry per CDR3 protein. The data contain about 560,000 distinct CDR3 sequences, 20% to 25% of them seen just once; the ten biggest clones take up approximately 8.4%. The sample comprised PBMCs or a T cell subset sorted from them (not recorded which). The receptor set was obtained from an adult woman who had mild COVID-19 (a few samples of this study predate the infection). Cell type and time point are not known.

The V gene is TRBV19, the J gene TRBJ1-2; 8 bases align to TRBD1. Germline CDR1 reads LNHDA; CDR2 reads SQIVND (reference sequence). The V gene end was trimmed by 9 bases and the J gene end by 6 bases; junction bases not matched to a gene: 6. This CDR3 comprises 12 residues. The CDR3 DNA is TGTGCCAGCACTACAGGGGGTCATGGCTACACCTTC. Protein: CASTTGGHGYTF.

This clonotype was found a few times. The chain links TRBV4-3 to TRBJ1-4; D not resolved. The CDR3 has 13 residues. Per the germline V gene, CDR1 is LGHNA and CDR2 is YSLEER. V was clipped by 0 bases and J by 7 bases, with 6 bases between them. CDR3 in amino acids: CASSQDFTEKLFF. The CDR3 DNA sequence: TGCGCCAGCAGCCAAGATTTTACTGAAAAACTGTTTTTT.

The chain has TRBV24-1 and TRBJ2-7; 11 nucleotides line up with TRBD1. CDR1 and CDR2 from the germline V gene are KGHDR and SFDVKD. With 5 bases clipped from V and 5 bases from J, the junction kept 10 bases outside the gene matches. The CDR3 length is 16 residues. The CDR3 bases are TGTGCCACCAGTGGGCTCCGGACAGGGGGCCGCAACGAGCAGTACTTC. Protein product: CATSGLRTGGRNEQYF.

This chain links TRBV19 with TRBJ2-5; 11 positions agree with TRBD1. Germline V gene lookup returns CDR1 LNHDA and CDR2 SQIVND (reference sequence). CDR3 length: 15 amino acids. J was trimmed by 6 bases and V by 6 bases; bases with no gene match: 9. For the CDR3, the DNA is TGTGCCAGTAGGACGACTGGACAGGGGGCGAAGACCCAGTACTTC. Translating it yields CASRTTGQGAKTQYF. The complete variable domain, with remaining parts taken from reference TRBV19 and TRBJ2-5, reads DGGITQSPKYLFRKEGQNVTLSCEQNLNHDAMYWYRQDPGQGLRLIYYSQIVNDFQKGDIAEGYSVSREKKESFPLTVTSAQKNPTAFYLCASRTTGQGAKTQYFGPGTRLLVL.

The rearrangement joins TRBV25-1 to TRBJ2-7; D gene ambiguous. V lost 3 bases and J lost 6, with 6 bases in between. This CDR3 is 11 amino acids long. Germline CDR1 is MGHDK and CDR2 is SYGVNS. The chain's CDR3 is CASSDLGEQYF. For the CDR3, the DNA is TGTGCCAGCAGTGACTTGGGCGAGCAGTACTTC.

J is TRBJ2-1 and V is TRBV24-1, with 9 bases identical to TRBD2. The CDR3 is made up of 17 amino acids. V was clipped by 1 base and J by 9 bases; unmatched bases: 12. Germline V gene data show CDR1 as KGHDR and CDR2 as SFDVKD. The DNA for the CDR3 is TGTGCCACCAGTGATTTTGGGGCGGGAGGGTTTAGTCGTGAGCAGTTCTTC. It translates to CATSDFGAGGFSREQFF.

This chain links TRBV12-3 or TRBV12-4 with TRBJ1-2; no firm D call. Trimming took 0 bases from V and 12 from J, leaving 14 bases between them. This CDR3 spans 13 amino acids. CDR3 loop: CASSLAVSAVDTF. CDR3 nucleotide sequence: TGTGCCAGCAGTTTAGCGGTCTCGGCGGTAGACACCTTC.

CDR3 bases: TGCAGCGCCATTCCTAACAATGAGCAGTTCTTC. The encoded protein is CSAIPNNEQFF. This sequence joins TRBV29-1 and TRBJ2-1; D unresolved. This CDR3 spans 11 amino acids. The V gene's germline CDR1 is SQVTM and CDR2 ANQGSEA. The V gene lost 7 bases and the J gene lost 5 bases, with 9 bases spanning the gap.

Concerning this clonotype itself: A much larger clone sits a single nucleotide away, making a read error possible. The V call is TRBV20-1, the J call TRBJ2-5; 11 bases line up with TRBD2. Germline lookup yields CDR1 DFQATT and CDR2 SNEGSKA (reference sequence). The CDR3 is 15 amino acids. In nucleotides, the CDR3 is TGCAGAGCTAGGGAACTAGCGGGAGCTACCCGGGCCCAGTACTTC. As protein: CRARELAGATRAQYF.

J is TRBJ1-2 and V is TRBV6-6; 8 nucleotides line up with TRBD1. The CDR3 covers 13 residues. J lost 1 base, V lost 6 bases, and 1 base had no gene match. Germline-derived CDR1 and CDR2 are MNHNY and SVGAGI (reference sequence). The DNA of the CDR3 is TGTGCCAGCAGCGACAGGGGTAACTATGGCTACACCTTC. Amino acid sequence: CASSDRGNYGYTF.

Only one count was recorded for this clonotype. The chain recombines TRBV14 with TRBJ2-1; no firm D call. Germline V CDR1 and CDR2: SGHDN, FVKESK. The CDR3 runs 16 residues. V was clipped by 4 bases and J by 4 bases, with 17 bases between them. The DNA for the CDR3 is TGTGCCAGCAGCCCAAGCACGGCAGTCATATACAATGAGCAGTTCTTC. Translated: CASSPSTAVIYNEQFF. Full variable domain (remainder filled in from reference TRBV14 and TRBJ2-1): EAGVTQFPSHSVIEKGQTVTLRCDPISGHDNLYWYRRVMGKEIKFLLHFVKESKQDESGMPNNRFLAERTGGTYSTLKVQPAELEDSGVYFCASSPSTAVIYNEQFFGPGTRLTVL.

The V call is TRBV29-1, the J call TRBJ2-1, with D unresolved. CDR1 and CDR2 from the germline V gene are SQVTM and ANQGSEA. This CDR3 contains 10 residues. Trimming removed 6 bases from V and 7 bases from J, with 7 bases in between. The CDR3 region is CSVAPNEQFF. In DNA form, the CDR3 reads TGCAGCGTGGCACCTAATGAGCAGTTCTTC.

In this sample, this clonotype turned up many times. This chain connects TRBV5-1 to TRBJ2-7, with TRBD2 identical over 11 bases. Germline lookup yields CDR1 SGHRS and CDR2 YFSETQ. The CDR3 sequence is 16 residues long. The trim removed 1 base at V and 1 base at J, leaving 4 bases unmatched. The CDR3: CASSLSTSGISYEQYF. CDR3 DNA: TGCGCCAGCAGCTTGTCGACTAGCGGGATTTCCTACGAGCAGTACTTC.

The chain employs TRBV14 and TRBJ2-7; tentative D call: TRBD1 (6 bases). The CDR3 runs 15 residues. Germline V CDR1 and CDR2: SGHDN, FVKESK. V was cut by 1 base and J by 2 bases, with 12 bases left in between. CDR3 amino acids: CASSQGQTGPYEQYF. The DNA for the CDR3 is TGTGCCAGCAGCCAAGGACAGACAGGACCCTACGAGCAGTACTTC.

This clonotype was counted between two and nine times. The rearrangement links TRBV4-1 to TRBJ1-6; unclear D gene. Germline CDR1 MGHRA, CDR2 YSYEKL. The V gene lost 6 bases and the J gene lost 9 bases, with 18 bases spanning the gap. The CDR3 runs to 15 residues. The CDR3 spells CASREHRDSSSPLHF. In DNA form, the CDR3 reads TGCGCCAGCAGGGAGCACCGGGATTCGAGTTCACCCCTCCACTTT.

This clonotype showed up just a few times. The chain couples TRBV20-1 to TRBJ1-5, with a weak D call TRBD1 (6 bases). Germline CDR1 is DFQATT and CDR2 is SNEGSKA (reference sequence). V was pared by 0 bases and J by 4 bases, with 19 bases between. The CDR3 length is 17 residues. The CDR3 DNA follows: TGCAGTGCTAGAGATCAGGCCAGGGGAGGCCTTAATCAGCCCCAGCATTTT. This gives the protein CSARDQARGGLNQPQHF.

This clonotype was recorded at least ten times. The J gene is TRBJ2-3, the V gene TRBV4-2; D may correspond to TRBD1 or TRBD2 (5 bases each). CDR3 length: 15 residues. V lost 0 bases and J 2 bases, leaving 9 bases between the germline ends. The germline CDR1 and CDR2 sequences are LGHNA and YNFKEQ. CDR3 region: CASSQEGTNTDTQYF. The CDR3 DNA sequence: TGTGCCAGCAGCCAAGAAGGGACGAACACAGATACGCAGTATTTT.

This clonotype occurred once. A much more abundant neighbour one base away suggests this may be a read error. The chain couples TRBV12-3 or TRBV12-4 to TRBJ2-1, with TRBD2 as a possible D gene (5 bases). Trimming left V 6 bases short and J 6 bases short, with 15 bases between. CDR3 size: 14 residues. CDR3 coding DNA: TGTGCCAGCAGCCGCGGCGATAGCGTCAATGAGCAGTTCTTC. This gives the protein CASSRGDSVNEQFF.

A few counts support this clonotype. The chain carries TRBV9 and TRBJ2-1; 10 bases agree with TRBD1. V lost 2 bases, J lost 9 bases, and 8 bases stayed unmatched. The CDR3 loop spans 15 amino acids. CDR1 and CDR2 from the germline V gene are SGDLS and YYNGEE. CDR3 region: CASSVSLDRGREQFF. Here the CDR3 DNA reads TGTGCCAGCAGCGTTTCCCTCGACAGGGGGCGTGAGCAGTTCTTC.